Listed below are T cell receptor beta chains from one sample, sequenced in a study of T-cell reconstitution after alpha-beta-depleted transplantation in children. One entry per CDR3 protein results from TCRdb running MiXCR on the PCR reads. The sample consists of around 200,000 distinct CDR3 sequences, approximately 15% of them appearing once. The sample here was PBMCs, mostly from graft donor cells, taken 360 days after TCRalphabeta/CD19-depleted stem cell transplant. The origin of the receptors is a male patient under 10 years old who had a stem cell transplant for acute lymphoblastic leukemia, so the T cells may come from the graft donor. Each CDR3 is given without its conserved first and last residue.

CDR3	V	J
SAMVSGPMF	TRBV20-1	TRBJ2-1
ASSQGRRSQDNEQF	TRBV4-2	TRBJ2-1
ASSQRPGANTGELF	TRBV4-3	TRBJ2-2
ASNSRFDTQY	TRBV7-2	TRBJ2-3
ASSSSSGGQGDTQY	TRBV7-3	TRBJ2-3
ASSARTGYYNEQF	TRBV7-9	TRBJ2-1
SVGGLAGELF	TRBV29-1	TRBJ2-2
ASSQGQGAWTEAF	TRBV12-3/TRBV12-4	TRBJ1-1
AISEKETQY	TRBV10-3	TRBJ2-5
ASSYSEGFSNEQF	TRBV6-5	TRBJ2-1
ASSFNANNSPLH	TRBV27	TRBJ1-6
ASSLSYSPLH	TRBV7-2	TRBJ1-6
ASGLETVQETQY	TRBV12-5	TRBJ2-5
ASSAQGAEKLF	TRBV12-3/TRBV12-4	TRBJ1-4
SVRWGEKETQY	TRBV29-1	TRBJ2-5
ASSQVSEGLPYEQY	TRBV4-2	TRBJ2-7
ASSVAAGTTNEQF	TRBV9	TRBJ2-1
ASSLPVRRDRGDQPQH	TRBV4-1	TRBJ1-5
ASSGSDGTDTQY	TRBV28	TRBJ2-3
SAPDRYSGNTIY	TRBV20-1	TRBJ1-3
ASSQEASRGTDTQY	TRBV4-3	TRBJ2-3
ASSLGMGEEAYEQY	TRBV7-8	TRBJ2-7
ASSNRADTDTQY	TRBV11-2	TRBJ2-3